This T cell receptor (beta chain) is from a study of blood T cells in healthy people across ages. This clonotype was seen a few times. Antigen specificity is unknown. General study points: Diversity figures derived from one million T cells were judged to underestimate the true value.

Using a J-beta primer mix together with a sample-barcoded 5' primer, a second PCR was run for roughly 7 to 12 cycles. TCRdb fed the 5' RACE reads into MiXCR, producing one record per CDR3 protein. The data hold 980,000 or so distinct CDR3 sequences, with around 48% observed a single time. At least 7 million PBMCs were isolated per sample. The sequenced sample was blood. The TCR was taken from a man aged 25-45 years in good health.

The CDR3 sequence is CASGLGTSGGTYNEQFF. The CDR3 DNA follows: TGTGCTAGTGGTTTGGGGACTAGCGGGGGGACTTACAATGAGCAGTTCTTC. The genes are TRBV12-5 and TRBJ2-1; 14 positions agree with TRBD2. Germline V gene lookup returns CDR1 LGHNT and CDR2 FRNRAP. This CDR3 comprises 17 residues. The V and J ends lost 1 base and 4 bases, in that order; junction bases with no gene match: 3.